These 10 T cell receptor beta chains were all obtained from the same sample, sequenced in a study of cytomegalovirus exposure and HLA in healthy donors. The PCR contained 60 Vbeta and 13 Jbeta primers. Clones were sequenced by immunoSEQ multiplex PCR, and TCRdb holds only the in-frame ones, with some missing. Of 200,000 or so clones in the sample, approximately 84% were seen once. Sample: PBMCs. The source is a boy aged 5-17 years in good health and CMV-seronegative.

Worth noting for this clone: This CDR3 fails to terminate in the conserved phenylalanine or tryptophan, so it likely reflects a read error. V is TRBV27 and J is TRBJ1-2, with D perhaps matching TRBD1 (6 bases). The CDR3 length is 13 residues. Trimming left V 5 bases short and J 8 bases short, with 15 bases between. Germline CDR1 MNHEY, CDR2 SMNVEV (reference sequence). The CDR3 coding sequence is TGTGCCAGCAGTCGAACGGGGGCGGGAGGCTACACCCTC. It translates to CASSRTGAGGYTL.

Turning to this clone: The same CDR3 is also encoded by other DNA sequences in this sample. CDR3 in amino acids: CASSYRTGISPPLHF. CDR3 nucleotide sequence: TGTGCCAGCAGTTACAGGACAGGGATAAGCCCACCCCTCCACTTT. This chain links TRBV6-5 with TRBJ1-6, with TRBD1 matching 8 bases. There are 15 residues in the CDR3. From germline, CDR1 is MNHEY and CDR2 SVGAGI. Unmatched junction bases numbered 8, after V lost 2 bases and J lost 11 bases.

The count of this clone is one. The chain has TRBV18 and TRBJ2-7, with a tentative D call TRBD2 (5 bases). Trimming pared 2 bases from V and 6 bases from J, leaving 11 bases between. CDR1 and CDR2 (germline): KGHSH, LQKENI. The CDR3 length is 13 residues. In DNA form, the CDR3 reads TGTGCCAGCTCACCAAGAGAGGGCGGCGAGCAGTACTTC. Translated: CASSPREGGEQYF.

This chain uses TRBV9 with TRBJ2-3; TRBD2 matches 8 bases. J gave up 4 bases and V 4 bases, and 11 bases lay outside the gene matches. Germline CDR1 SGDLS, CDR2 YYNGEE. CDR3 length: 16 amino acids. In DNA form, the CDR3 reads TGTGCCAGCAGCCTGAGTCCGGGGGGGCAAGCAGATACGCAGTATTTT. It is translated as CASSLSPGGQADTQYF.

On this clone: The junction differs from germline at one of its ends, possibly a read error. The chain joins TRBV7-9 to TRBJ2-4, with 8 bases aligning to TRBD2. The germline CDR1 and CDR2 sequences are SEHNR and FQNEAQ (reference sequence). The CDR3 is 18 residues long. Here the CDR3 DNA reads TGTTCCAGCAGCCTAACCGGGGGGGCGGTGCTAGCCAAAAACATTCAGTACTTC. This translates into CSSSLTGGAVLAKNIQYF.

This chain uses TRBV6-5 with TRBJ1-2; TRBD1 might be the D (6 bases). Germline CDR1 is MNHEY and CDR2 is SVGAGI. The CDR3 covers 12 residues. V was cut by 4 bases and J by 8 bases, with 11 bases left in between. The CDR3 spells CASSLGQGGYTF. The CDR3 nucleotides read TGTGCCAGCAGTTTGGGCCAGGGGGGCTACACCTTC.

The chain uses TRBV5-1 and TRBJ2-3, with a possible D match to TRBD2 (5 bases). The CDR3 totals 14 residues. In germline, CDR1 is SGHRS, CDR2 YFSETQ. V lost 2 bases, J lost 2 bases, and 9 bases lay in between. CDR3 protein: CASSLGGLTDTQYF. DNA for the CDR3: TGCGCCAGCAGCTTAGGCGGGCTCACAGATACGCAGTATTTT.

This sequence joins TRBV2 and TRBJ2-1; TRBD2 matches at 7 bases. V lost 0 bases, J lost 7 bases, and 6 bases stayed unmatched. The V gene's germline CDR1 is SNHLY and CDR2 FYNNEI. The CDR3 length is 15 residues. The DNA for the CDR3 is TGTGCCAGCAGTGAAGCGGGGGGGTATGGGAATGAGCAGTTCTTC. Its translation is CASSEAGGYGNEQFF.

This sequence joins TRBV6-5 and TRBJ2-5; TRBD1 aligns across 9 bases. The end of the DNA fits TRBJ2-7 better, so the J call may be wrong. The length of the CDR3 is 14 residues. Germline-derived CDR1 and CDR2 are MNHEY and SVGAGI. In nucleotides, the CDR3 is TGTGCCAGCAGTGACGGGGACAGGGAGGGCGAGCAGTACTTC. Its protein is CASSDGDREGEQYF.

The rearrangement links TRBV27 to TRBJ1-1, with D tentatively TRBD1 (5 bases). The germline CDR1 and CDR2 sequences are MNHEY and SMNVEV (reference sequence). V lost 5 bases, J lost 4 bases, and 17 bases lay in between. There are 15 residues in the CDR3. The CDR3 DNA reads as TGTGCCAGCAGTCCCCGGGGGGGGTACAGCACTGAAGCTTTCTTT. It specifies CASSPRGGYSTEAFF.